This T cell receptor beta chain was identified during a study of shared clonotypes between healthy human individuals. CD45RO-negative, CCR7-selected cells formed the naive CD8 fraction, which excluded terminally differentiated effector memory CD45RA+ cells. TCRdb's copy holds only in-frame clones and misses some; the assay was immunoSEQ multiplex PCR. The table records 560,000 or so clones, roughly 96% of them present only once. In germline, CDR1 is MDHEN, CDR2 SYDVKM. The CDR3 length is 11 residues. V lost 5 bases, J lost 5 bases, and 6 bases lay in between. The receptor was isolated from a woman in her twenties or thirties in good health. The sequencing sample was made of naive CD8+ T cells sorted from blood. The rearrangement links TRBV28 to TRBJ2-5; D is unclear. The chain's CDR3 is CASSTAETQYF. DNA for the CDR3: TGTGCCAGCAGTACAGCGGAGACCCAGTACTTC.